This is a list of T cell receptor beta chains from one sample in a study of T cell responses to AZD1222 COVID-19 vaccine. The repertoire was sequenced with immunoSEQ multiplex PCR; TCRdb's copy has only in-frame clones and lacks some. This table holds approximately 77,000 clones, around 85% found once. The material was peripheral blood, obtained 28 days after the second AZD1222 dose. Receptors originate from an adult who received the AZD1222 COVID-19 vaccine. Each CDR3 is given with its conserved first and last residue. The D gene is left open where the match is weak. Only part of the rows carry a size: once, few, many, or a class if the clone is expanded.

CASSLDRVYGYTF TGTGCCAGCAGTTTGGACAGAGTCTATGGCTACACCTTC TRBV27 - TRBJ1-2 -
CASRSGGAVSYEQYF TGTGCCAGTAGATCAGGTGGAGCGGTCTCCTACGAGCAGTACTTC TRBV19 - TRBJ2-7 -
CSGRGPPSNIQYF TGCAGCGGCAGAGGGCCGCCTTCAAACATTCAGTACTTC TRBV29-1 - TRBJ2-4 -
CATSDSLVRGNSLVEEQYF TGTGCCACCAGTGATTCCCTGGTCAGGGGGAACTCCCTCGTCGAGGAGCAGTACTTC TRBV24-1 - TRBJ2-7 TRBD1
CASSLVGSGSMNEQFF TGCGCCAGCAGCTTGGTCGGTAGCGGGAGTATGAATGAGCAGTTCTTC TRBV5-1 - TRBJ2-1 TRBD2
CASSSSGRRDNEQFF TGCGCCAGCAGCTCTAGCGGGAGACGAGACAATGAGCAGTTCTTC TRBV5-1 - TRBJ2-1 TRBD2
CASSSHPGRSSYEQYF TGTGCCAGCAGCTCACACCCCGGGAGGAGCTCCTACGAGCAGTACTTC TRBV7-9 - TRBJ2-7 TRBD2
CASSSWTGRNQPQHF TGTGCCAGCAGCTCCTGGACAGGGCGCAATCAGCCCCAGCATTTT TRBV13 - TRBJ1-5 TRBD1
CASSEQGGSYNEQFF TGTGCCAGCAGTGAGCAGGGGGGCTCCTACAATGAGCAGTTCTTC TRBV2 - TRBJ2-1 -
CASSLGSSGVGTEAFF TGTGCCAGCAGCTTAGGCTCGTCGGGGGTCGGCACTGAAGCTTTCTTT TRBV7-8 - TRBJ1-1 -
CASSYLRANTEAFF TGTGCCAGCAGTTATTTGAGGGCGAACACTGAAGCTTTCTTT TRBV6-5 once TRBJ1-1 -
CATFRGDTGELFF TGTGCCACCTTTCGTGGGGATACCGGGGAGCTGTTTTTT TRBV28 - TRBJ2-2 -
CASSLVTGGTDTQYF TGTGCCAGCAGCTTAGTAACAGGGGGGACAGATACGCAGTATTTT TRBV7-9 - TRBJ2-3 TRBD1
CASSPSGTDTQYF TGTGCCAGCAGTCCAAGCGGCACAGATACGCAGTATTTT TRBV27 - TRBJ2-3 -
CASSEFGGDQPQHF TGTGCCAGCAGTGAATTCGGTGGGGATCAGCCCCAGCATTTT TRBV25-1 - TRBJ1-5 -
CASTGTGENEQFF TGTGCCAGCACCGGGACAGGGGAGAATGAGCAGTTCTTC TRBV19 - TRBJ2-1 TRBD1
CASSLYANQPQHF TGTGCCAGCAGTTTATACGCGAATCAGCCCCAGCATTTT TRBV28 - TRBJ1-5 -
CASSLSVIDSPLHF TGTGCCAGCAGCCTGTCGGTAATCGATTCACCCCTCCACTTT TRBV11-2 once TRBJ1-6 -
CASSTGRASYNEQFF TGTGCCAGCAGCACCGGGAGGGCCTCATACAATGAGCAGTTCTTC TRBV11-2 - TRBJ2-1 TRBD2
CASSVEGSGANVLTF TGTGCCAGCAGCGTAGAGGGCTCTGGGGCCAACGTCCTGACTTTC TRBV9 - TRBJ2-6 -
CSASVEAQYF TGCAGTGCTAGTGTTGAGGCGCAGTACTTC TRBV20-1 - TRBJ2-7 -
CASSVVRGQPLDDTQYF TGTGCCAGCAGCGTAGTACGGGGACAGCCGCTTGATGATACGCAGTATTTT TRBV9 - TRBJ2-3 TRBD1
CASSPPGTEAFF TGTGCCAGCTCACCACCGGGGACTGAAGCTTTCTTT TRBV18 - TRBJ1-1 -
CASSLGQNYGYTF TGTGCCAGCAGCTTGGGACAGAACTATGGCTACACCTTC TRBV7-3 - TRBJ1-2 TRBD1
CASSQGAGPGNTIYF TGTGCCAGCAGCCAAGGGGCTGGTCCTGGAAACACCATATATTTT TRBV4-2 - TRBJ1-3 -
CSVRGQGGEGYTF TGCAGCGTTAGGGGACAGGGGGGAGAGGGCTACACCTTC TRBV29-1 - TRBJ1-2 TRBD1
CATSRERGGEQFF TGTGCCACCAGCAGAGAGCGAGGGGGTGAGCAGTTCTTC TRBV15 few TRBJ2-1 -
CASSQRQGAGNTIYF TGCGCCAGCAGCCAACGACAGGGGGCAGGAAACACCATATATTTT TRBV5-1 - TRBJ1-3 TRBD1
CASSLEFEELEAFF TGTGCCAGCAGCTTAGAGTTTGAAGAGCTTGAAGCTTTCTTT TRBV7-2 - TRBJ1-1 -
CASKVGPLAGDNTGELFF TGTGCCAGTAAGGTGGGGCCCCTAGCGGGGGACAACACCGGGGAGCTGTTTTTT TRBV19 - TRBJ2-2 TRBD2
CSVERGFTYNEQFF TGCAGCGTTGAAAGAGGGTTTACCTACAATGAGCAGTTCTTC TRBV29-1 once TRBJ2-1 -
CASSDWVVGLSYNEQFF TGTGCCAGCAGTGATTGGGTTGTGGGGTTATCCTACAATGAGCAGTTCTTC TRBV2 - TRBJ2-1 -
CSASSPKDRGTEAFF TGCAGTGCTAGTTCCCCTAAGGACAGGGGAACTGAAGCTTTCTTT TRBV20-1 - TRBJ1-1 TRBD1
CATSGIDGTEYSDSYNEQFF TGTGCCACCAGTGGGATAGACGGGACAGAGTATTCGGACTCCTACAATGAGCAGTTCTTC TRBV24-1 - TRBJ2-1 TRBD1
CASRAGLNQPQHF TGTGCCAGCAGAGCAGGGTTAAATCAGCCCCAGCATTTT TRBV27 - TRBJ1-5 -
CASSPRGGQLETQYF TGTGCCAGCAGCCCTCGCGGGGGGCAGCTAGAAACCCAGTACTTC TRBV5-4 - TRBJ2-5 TRBD2
CASSYRGVEGYTF TGTGCCAGCAGTTACAGGGGAGTCGAAGGCTACACCTTC TRBV6-6 - TRBJ1-2 -
CASSQAPRGLAGSGGYEQYF TGCGCCAGCAGCCAAGCTCCCCGGGGACTAGCGGGGTCTGGAGGGTACGAGCAGTACTTC TRBV4-1 - TRBJ2-7 TRBD2
CASSLDPTDEKLFF TGTGCCAGCAGCTTGGACCCTACAGATGAAAAACTGTTTTTT TRBV5-6 - TRBJ1-4 -
CASSLVVWQGAGDTQYF TGTGCCAGCAGCTTAGTGGTTTGGCAGGGGGCAGGTGATACGCAGTATTTT TRBV7-2 - TRBJ2-3 TRBD1
CASSKGGWGGPPVGSEQYF TGTGCCAGCAGCAAAGGCGGATGGGGGGGGCCCCCGGTTGGTAGCGAGCAGTACTTC TRBV21-1 - TRBJ2-7 -
CAIGEGATNEKLFF TGTGCCATCGGGGAGGGGGCGACTAATGAAAAACTGTTTTTT TRBV10-3 - TRBJ1-4 TRBD1
CASSLPSDRGNSPLHF TGTGCCAGCAGCTTACCTTCGGACAGGGGGAATTCACCCCTCCACTTT TRBV5-4 - TRBJ1-6 TRBD1
CASSYSAGGSSYEQYF TGTGCCAGCAGTTACTCGGCAGGCGGTAGCTCCTACGAGCAGTACTTC TRBV6-5 - TRBJ2-7 -
CASSGTGRNTIYF TGTGCCAGCAGCGGGACAGGGAGAAACACCATATATTTT TRBV27 - TRBJ1-3 TRBD1
CASSRGWGRYNEQFF TGCGCCAGCAGCCGAGGTTGGGGACGGTACAATGAGCAGTTCTTC TRBV4-3 - TRBJ2-1 -
CASSPTGDYGYTF TGTGCCAGCTCGCCGACAGGGGACTATGGCTACACCTTC TRBV18 - TRBJ1-2 TRBD1
CASMRARTLHF TGCGCCAGCATGCGGGCCCGCACCCTCCACTTT TRBV10-1 - TRBJ1-6 -
CASSFAPGGVNSPLHF TGTGCCAGCAGTTTCGCGCCAGGGGGAGTTAATTCACCCCTCCACTTT TRBV27 - TRBJ1-6 TRBD1
CRGGASYEQYF TGCAGGGGGGGTGCATCCTACGAGCAGTACTTC TRBV20-1 - TRBJ2-7 -